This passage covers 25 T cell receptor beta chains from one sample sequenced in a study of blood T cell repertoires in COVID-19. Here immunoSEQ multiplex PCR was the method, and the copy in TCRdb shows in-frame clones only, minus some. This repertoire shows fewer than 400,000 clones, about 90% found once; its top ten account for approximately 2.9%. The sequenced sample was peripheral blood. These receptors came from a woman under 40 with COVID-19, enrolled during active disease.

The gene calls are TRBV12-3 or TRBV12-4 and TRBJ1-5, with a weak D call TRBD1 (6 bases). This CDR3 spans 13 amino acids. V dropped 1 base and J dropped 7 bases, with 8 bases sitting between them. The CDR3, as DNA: TGTGCCAGCAGTTTAGGGGGGGGCCAGCCCCAGCATTTT. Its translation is CASSLGGGQPQHF.

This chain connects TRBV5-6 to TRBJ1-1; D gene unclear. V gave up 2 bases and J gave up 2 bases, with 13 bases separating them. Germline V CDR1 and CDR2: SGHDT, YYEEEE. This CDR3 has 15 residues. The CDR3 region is CASSFGSGENTEAFF. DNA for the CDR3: TGTGCCAGCAGCTTCGGGTCCGGGGAAAACACTGAAGCTTTCTTT.

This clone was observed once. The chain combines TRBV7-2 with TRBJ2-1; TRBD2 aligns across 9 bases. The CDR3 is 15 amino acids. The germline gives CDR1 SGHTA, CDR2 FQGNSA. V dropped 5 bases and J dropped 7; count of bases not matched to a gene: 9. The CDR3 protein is CASSLLSGSGNEQFF. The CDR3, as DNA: TGTGCCAGCAGCCTCCTTAGCGGGAGCGGGAATGAGCAGTTCTTC.

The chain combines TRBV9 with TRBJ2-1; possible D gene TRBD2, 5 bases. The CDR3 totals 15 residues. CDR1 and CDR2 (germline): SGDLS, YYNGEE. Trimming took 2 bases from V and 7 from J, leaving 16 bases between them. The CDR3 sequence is CASSVTGNFGNEQFF. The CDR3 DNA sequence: TGTGCCAGCAGCGTGACCGGGAATTTCGGGAATGAGCAGTTCTTC.

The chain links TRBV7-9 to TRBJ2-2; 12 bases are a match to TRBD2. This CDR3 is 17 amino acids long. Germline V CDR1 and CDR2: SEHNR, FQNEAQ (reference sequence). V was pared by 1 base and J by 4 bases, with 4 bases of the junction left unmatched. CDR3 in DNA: TGTGCCAGCAGCTTAGGACTAGCGGGAGTGGCCACCGGGGAGCTGTTTTTT. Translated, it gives CASSLGLAGVATGELFF.

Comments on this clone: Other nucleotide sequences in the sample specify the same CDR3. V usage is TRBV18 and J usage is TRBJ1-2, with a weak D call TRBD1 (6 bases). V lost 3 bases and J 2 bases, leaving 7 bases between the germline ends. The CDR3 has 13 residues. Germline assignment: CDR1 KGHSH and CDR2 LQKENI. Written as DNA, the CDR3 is TGTGCCAGCTCACCGGACAGAAACTATGGCTACACCTTC. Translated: CASSPDRNYGYTF.

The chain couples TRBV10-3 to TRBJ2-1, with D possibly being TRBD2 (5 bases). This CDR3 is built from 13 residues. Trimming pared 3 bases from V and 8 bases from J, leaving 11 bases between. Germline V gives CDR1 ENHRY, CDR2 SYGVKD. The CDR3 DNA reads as TGTGCCATCAGTGAAGTTAGGCGGGATGAGCAGTTCTTC. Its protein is CAISEVRRDEQFF.

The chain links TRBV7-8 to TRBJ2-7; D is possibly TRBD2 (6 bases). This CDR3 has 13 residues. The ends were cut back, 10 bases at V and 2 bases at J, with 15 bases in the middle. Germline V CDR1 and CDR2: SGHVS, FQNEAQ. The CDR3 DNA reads TGTGCCACACGGGCCTGGGGGGCCTACGAGCAGTACTTC. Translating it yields CATRAWGAYEQYF.

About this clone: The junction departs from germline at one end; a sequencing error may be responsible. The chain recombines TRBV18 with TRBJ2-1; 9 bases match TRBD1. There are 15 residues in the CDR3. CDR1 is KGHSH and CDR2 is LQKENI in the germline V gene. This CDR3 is CASSPQGAKDNEQFF. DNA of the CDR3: TGTGCCAGCTCCCCACAGGGGGCTAAGGACAATGAGCAGTTCTTC.

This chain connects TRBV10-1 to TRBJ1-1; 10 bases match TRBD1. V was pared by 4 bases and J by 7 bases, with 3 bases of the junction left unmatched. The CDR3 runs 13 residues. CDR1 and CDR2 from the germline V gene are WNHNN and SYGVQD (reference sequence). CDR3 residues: CASSGTGGGEAFF. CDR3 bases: TGCGCCAGCAGTGGGACAGGGGGAGGTGAAGCTTTCTTT.

CDR3 bases: TGTGCCAGCGGGACGGGGACAGGGGGCCACGAGCAGTACTTC. Translated, it gives CASGTGTGGHEQYF. V is TRBV27 and J is TRBJ2-7; 12 bases map to TRBD1. This CDR3 contains 14 residues. The V and J ends lost 8 bases and 5 bases, in that order; junction bases with no gene match: 7. CDR1 and CDR2 (germline): MNHEY, SMNVEV (reference sequence).

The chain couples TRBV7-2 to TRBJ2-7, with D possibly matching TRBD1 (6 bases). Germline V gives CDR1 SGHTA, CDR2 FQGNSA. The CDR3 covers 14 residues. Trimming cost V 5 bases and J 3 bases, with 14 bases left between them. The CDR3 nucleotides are TGTGCCAGCAGCCTGGACAGTGTAAACTACGAGCAGTACTTC. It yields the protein CASSLDSVNYEQYF.

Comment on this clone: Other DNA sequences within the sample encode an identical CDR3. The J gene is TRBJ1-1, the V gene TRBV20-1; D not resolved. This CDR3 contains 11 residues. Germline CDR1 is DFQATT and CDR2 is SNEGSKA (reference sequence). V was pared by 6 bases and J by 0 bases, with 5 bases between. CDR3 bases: TGCAGTGCCCCGGTGAACACTGAAGCTTTCTTT. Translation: CSAPVNTEAFF.

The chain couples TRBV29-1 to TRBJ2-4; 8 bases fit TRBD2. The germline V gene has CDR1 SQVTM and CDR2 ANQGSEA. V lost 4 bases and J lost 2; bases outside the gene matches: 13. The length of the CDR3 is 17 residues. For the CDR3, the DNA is TGCAGCGTTGGTACCAAGACGGGAGGGCCGACCAAAAACATTCAGTACTTC. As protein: CSVGTKTGGPTKNIQYF.

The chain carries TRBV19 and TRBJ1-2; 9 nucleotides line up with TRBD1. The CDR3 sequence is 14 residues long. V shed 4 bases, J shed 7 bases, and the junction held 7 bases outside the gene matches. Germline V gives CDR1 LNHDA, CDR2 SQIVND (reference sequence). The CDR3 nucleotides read TGTGCCAGTAGTACGAGGGACAGGGTCTCTGGCTACACCTTC. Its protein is CASSTRDRVSGYTF.

CDR3 amino acids: CASSSGGGPYEQYF. CDR3 nucleotides: TGTGCCAGCAGCTCGGGGGGGGGTCCCTACGAGCAGTACTTC. This chain uses TRBV5-4 with TRBJ2-7, with 8 bases matching TRBD2. J gave up 2 bases and V 3 bases, and 4 bases lay outside the gene matches. CDR1 and CDR2 from the germline V gene are SGHNT and YYREEE (reference sequence). This CDR3 comprises 14 residues.

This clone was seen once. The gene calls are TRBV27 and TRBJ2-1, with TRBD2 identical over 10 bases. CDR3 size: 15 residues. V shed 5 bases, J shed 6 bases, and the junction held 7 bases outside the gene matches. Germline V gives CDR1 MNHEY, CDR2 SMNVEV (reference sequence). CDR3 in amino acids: CASSPLAGGPNEQFF. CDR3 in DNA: TGTGCCAGCAGTCCTTTAGCGGGAGGTCCCAATGAGCAGTTCTTC.

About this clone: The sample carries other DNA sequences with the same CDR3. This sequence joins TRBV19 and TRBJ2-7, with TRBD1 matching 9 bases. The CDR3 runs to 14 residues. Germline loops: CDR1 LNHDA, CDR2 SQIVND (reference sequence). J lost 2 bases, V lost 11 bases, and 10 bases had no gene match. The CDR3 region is CASSSGTGTYEQYF. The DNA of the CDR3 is TGTGCCTCTTCATCGGGGACAGGGACCTACGAGCAGTACTTC. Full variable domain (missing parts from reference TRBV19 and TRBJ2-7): DGGITQSPKYLFRKEGQNVTLSCEQNLNHDAMYWYRQDPGQGLRLIYYSQIVNDFQKGDIAEGYSVSREKKESFPLTVTSAQKNPTAFYLCASSSGTGTYEQYFGPGTRLTVT.

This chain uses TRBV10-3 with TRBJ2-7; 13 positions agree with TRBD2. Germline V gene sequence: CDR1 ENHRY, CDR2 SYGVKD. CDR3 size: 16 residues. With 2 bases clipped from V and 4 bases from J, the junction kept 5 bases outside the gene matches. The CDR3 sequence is CAISEGLAGAGYEQYF. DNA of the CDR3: TGTGCCATCAGTGAGGGACTAGCGGGAGCAGGTTACGAGCAGTACTTC.

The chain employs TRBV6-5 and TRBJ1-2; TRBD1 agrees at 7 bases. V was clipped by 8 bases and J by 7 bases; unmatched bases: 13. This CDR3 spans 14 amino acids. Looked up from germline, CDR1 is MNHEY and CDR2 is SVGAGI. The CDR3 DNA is TGTGCCAGCTCAGCAACCGACAGGGTCCGTGGCTACACCTTC. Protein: CASSATDRVRGYTF.

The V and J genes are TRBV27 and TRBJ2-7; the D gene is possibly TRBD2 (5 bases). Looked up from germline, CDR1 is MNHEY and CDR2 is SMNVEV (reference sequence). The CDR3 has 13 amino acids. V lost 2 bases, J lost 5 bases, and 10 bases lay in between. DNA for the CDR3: TGTGCCAGCAGTTTAGGACTTCCCCACGAGCAGTACTTC. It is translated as CASSLGLPHEQYF.

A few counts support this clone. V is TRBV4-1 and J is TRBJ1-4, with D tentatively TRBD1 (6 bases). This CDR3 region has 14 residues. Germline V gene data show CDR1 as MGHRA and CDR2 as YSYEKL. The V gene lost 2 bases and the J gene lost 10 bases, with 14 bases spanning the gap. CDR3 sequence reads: CASSQIQGSGKLFF. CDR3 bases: TGCGCCAGCAGCCAAATACAGGGTTCCGGAAAACTGTTTTTT.

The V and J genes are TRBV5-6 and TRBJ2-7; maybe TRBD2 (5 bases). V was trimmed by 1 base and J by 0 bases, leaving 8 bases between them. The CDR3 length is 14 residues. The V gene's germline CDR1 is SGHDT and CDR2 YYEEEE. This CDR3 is CASSLWRASYEQYF. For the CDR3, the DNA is TGTGCCAGCAGCTTGTGGCGGGCCTCCTACGAGCAGTACTTC.

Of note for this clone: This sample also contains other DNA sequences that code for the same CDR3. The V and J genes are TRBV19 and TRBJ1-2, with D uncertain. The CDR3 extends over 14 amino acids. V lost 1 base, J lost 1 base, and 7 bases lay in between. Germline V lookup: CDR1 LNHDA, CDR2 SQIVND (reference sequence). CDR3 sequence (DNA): TGTGCCAGTAGTATAGGAGGCAGTAACTATGGCTACACCTTC. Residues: CASSIGGSNYGYTF.

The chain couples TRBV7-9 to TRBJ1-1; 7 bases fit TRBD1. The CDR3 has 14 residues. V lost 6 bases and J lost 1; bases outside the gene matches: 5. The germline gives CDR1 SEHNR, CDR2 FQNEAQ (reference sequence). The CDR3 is CASREGTANTEAFF. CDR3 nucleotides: TGTGCCAGCAGGGAGGGGACAGCGAACACTGAAGCTTTCTTT.